Each of the 10 T cell receptor beta chains below was sequenced from the same sample in a study of cytotoxic CD8 clonotypes in ibrutinib-treated CLL. Libraries were prepared by immunoSEQ multiplex PCR; TCRdb keeps only in-frame clonotypes and omits some of them. The sample holds roughly 51,000 clones; 53% are singletons and the top ten take about 33%. Here the sequenced sample was PBMCs, taken after 12 months of ibrutinib treatment. The receptors were gathered from a human donor with chronic lymphocytic leukemia.

This chain uses TRBV11-1 with TRBJ2-3; D ambiguous. There are 14 residues in the CDR3. Germline assignment: CDR1 SGHAT and CDR2 FQDESV (reference sequence). V was cut by 0 bases and J by 0 bases, with 4 bases left in between. The CDR3 DNA sequence: TGTGCCAGCAGCTTAGCGATTAGCACAGATACGCAGTATTTT. It is translated as CASSLAISTDTQYF.

In this sample, this clone turned up many times. The chain uses TRBV7-2 and TRBJ1-2; weak D call: TRBD1 (6 bases). The CDR3 is 14 residues long. V was trimmed by 6 bases and J by 8 bases, leaving 19 bases between them. Germline lookup yields CDR1 SGHTA and CDR2 FQGNSA. The CDR3 region is CASRPQTGSKGYTF. CDR3 DNA: TGTGCCAGCAGGCCGCAGACAGGATCGAAAGGCTACACCTTC.

This sequence joins TRBV29-1 and TRBJ2-7, with D unclear. This CDR3 is built from 15 residues. Trimming took 3 bases from V and 3 from J, leaving 18 bases between them. Germline V gives CDR1 SQVTM, CDR2 ANQGSEA. CDR3 bases: TGCAGCGTTGAGAAAGGGTCAGGCACCGGCTACGAGCAGTACTTC. This gives the protein CSVEKGSGTGYEQYF.

Details on this clone: This CDR3 is also generated by other DNA sequences in the sample. The V gene is TRBV5-1, the J gene TRBJ1-2; D is uncertain. Between the trimmed V and J ends, which lost 0 bases and 1 base, there was a span of 7 bases. The V gene's germline CDR1 is SGHRS and CDR2 YFSETQ. The CDR3 loop spans 14 amino acids. CDR3: CASSLGGSNYGYTF. Here the CDR3 DNA reads TGCGCCAGCAGCTTGGGCGGCAGTAACTATGGCTACACCTTC. The entire variable domain, with the rest obtained from reference TRBV5-1 and TRBJ1-2, is as follows: KAGVTQTPRYLIKTRGQQVTLSCSPISGHRSVSWYQQTPGQGLQFLFEYFSETQRNKGNFPGRFSGRQFSNSRSEMNVSTLELGDSALYLCASSLGGSNYGYTFGSGTRLTVV.

The chain couples TRBV7-8 to TRBJ2-3, with 7 nucleotides matching TRBD2. The length of the CDR3 is 17 residues. The V and J ends lost 3 bases and 1 base, in that order; junction bases with no gene match: 10. Germline CDR1 SGHVS, CDR2 FQNEAQ. The CDR3 reads CASSFPLSGIRTDTQYF. Written as DNA, the CDR3 is TGTGCCAGCAGCTTTCCCCTCAGCGGGATCCGCACAGATACGCAGTATTTT.

This chain connects TRBV11-3 to TRBJ1-1; D remains unclear. Germline CDR1 SGHNT, CDR2 YENEEA. CDR3 size: 13 residues. V was cut by 3 bases and J by 1 base, with 6 bases left in between. The CDR3 nucleotides read TGTGCCAGCAGCTTCAACCGGAACACTGAAGCTTTCTTT. The encoded protein is CASSFNRNTEAFF.

The genes are TRBV5-4 and TRBJ2-7; 9 bases are shared with TRBD1. The CDR3 runs 14 residues. CDR1 SGHNT and CDR2 YYREEE come from the germline V gene (reference sequence). Trimming took 5 bases from V and 1 from J; bases not matched to a gene: 4. CDR3 in DNA: TGTGCCAGCAGGCGGGACAGGGCTTCCTACGAGCAGTACTTC. Protein sequence: CASRRDRASYEQYF.

This chain links TRBV5-1 with TRBJ1-1; 10 bases fit TRBD1. Germline CDR1 and CDR2: SGHRS and YFSETQ. The J segment lost 7 bases and the V segment lost 2 bases, leaving 11 bases of the junction unmatched. This CDR3 comprises 16 residues. The chain's CDR3 is CASSLSGTGVFFEAFF. The DNA of the CDR3 is TGCGCCAGCAGCTTATCCGGGACAGGGGTGTTTTTTGAAGCTTTCTTT.

The genes are TRBV5-1 and TRBJ2-7; 9 bases agree with TRBD2. This CDR3 spans 14 amino acids. Germline V gene lookup returns CDR1 SGHRS and CDR2 YFSETQ. J gave up 2 bases and V 4 bases, and 4 bases lay outside the gene matches. The CDR3 region is CASSPSGTPYEQYF. DNA of the CDR3: TGCGCCAGCAGCCCTAGCGGGACCCCCTACGAGCAGTACTTC.

This clone was picked up one time. J is TRBJ1-1 and V is TRBV11-2; 9 bases align to TRBD1. The length of the CDR3 is 16 residues. In germline, CDR1 is SGHAT, CDR2 FQNNGV. J was trimmed by 2 bases and V by 4 bases; bases with no gene match: 8. CDR3 coding DNA: TGTGCCAGCAGCTATTATACGGGACAGGGTAACACTGAAGCTTTCTTT. It is translated as CASSYYTGQGNTEAFF.